This T cell receptor beta chain was captured in a study of cytomegalovirus exposure and HLA in healthy donors. Primers for the PCR totalled 60 Vbeta and 13 Jbeta. Using immunoSEQ multiplex PCR, the repertoire was profiled, and TCRdb retains in-frame clones only, with some absent. The sample records fewer than 200,000 clones, 10% to 15% being singletons. The germline V gene encodes CDR1 SEHNR and CDR2 FQNEAQ (reference sequence). J was trimmed by 6 bases and V by 5 bases; bases with no gene match: 1. This CDR3 is 12 amino acids long. The sequenced sample was PBMCs. This TCR derives from a man in his forties or fifties in good health and CMV-seropositive. This rearrangement joins TRBV7-9 to TRBJ1-2, with 9 nucleotides matching TRBD1. CDR3 loop: CASSRDRDGYTF. The CDR3 DNA reads as TGTGCCAGCAGCAGGGACAGGGATGGCTACACCTTC. Together with reference TRBV7-9 and TRBJ1-2, the CDR3 gives the full variable domain: DTGVSQNPRHKITKRGQNVTFRCDPISEHNRLYWYRQTLGQGPEFLTYFQNEAQLEKSRLLSDRFSAERPKGSFSTLEIQRTEQGDSAMYLCASSRDRDGYTFGSGTRLTVV.